The clone carrying this T cell receptor (beta chain) has at least ten counts. The second PCR ran about 6 to 12 cycles with a sample-barcoded 5' primer and J-beta primers. Using its own MiXCR run on the 5' RACE reads, TCRdb lists one record per CDR3 protein. The table lists approximately 810,000 distinct CDR3 sequences, around 30% of them singletons, with around 15% in the top ten. Germline loops: CDR1 MNHEY, CDR2 SVGEGT. The CDR3 totals 12 residues. V was clipped by 7 bases and J by 3 bases, with 7 bases between them. This specimen belongs to a study of blood T cells in healthy people across ages. Study-level background: Using template switching, researchers captured about one barcoded beta molecule for each two T cells.

This rearrangement joins TRBV6-2 or TRBV6-3 to TRBJ1-5; D is unclear. Sequencing was performed on blood. The sequence was obtained from a woman older than 75 in good health. The CDR3 region has the DNA TGTGCCAGCATCGGGGACAATCAGCCCCAGCATTTT. It yields the protein CASIGDNQPQHF.